A selection of T cell receptor beta chains follows, all from one sample in a study of blood T cell repertoires in COVID-19. The assay was immunoSEQ multiplex PCR, and TCRdb's table has in-frame clones only and misses some. The table lists more than 90,000 clones, roughly nine tenths of them singletons. The sequenced sample consisted of peripheral blood. These receptors were taken from a man aged 50 to 59 with acute or convalescent COVID-19. Each CDR3 is given with its conserved first and last residue. The order of the fields is clone size, D gene, J gene, V gene, CDR3 protein, CDR3 DNA. A D gene is named only where the DNA matches it firmly. The size entry is marked missing in some rows and otherwise reads once, few, many or a size class.

abundance: NA; d_gene: NA; j_gene: TRBJ2-7; v_gene: TRBV27; CDR3aa: CASSSTGTGEQYF; CDR3nt: TGTGCCAGCAGTTCCACAGGCACCGGCGAGCAGTACTTC
abundance: NA; d_gene: NA; j_gene: TRBJ2-7; v_gene: TRBV21-1; CDR3aa: CASIVRASGTEYSYEQYF; CDR3nt: TGTGCCAGCATAGTAAGAGCCTCCGGGACAGAGTACTCCTACGAGCAGTACTTC
abundance: once; d_gene: NA; j_gene: TRBJ2-1; v_gene: TRBV7-2; CDR3aa: CASSPYRDFDNEQFF; CDR3nt: TGTGCCAGCAGCCCGTACCGGGACTTTGACAATGAGCAGTTCTTC
abundance: NA; d_gene: TRBD1; j_gene: TRBJ2-1; v_gene: TRBV14; CDR3aa: CASSVLTGQGYNEQFF; CDR3nt: TGTGCCAGCAGCGTACTTACGGGACAGGGGTACAATGAGCAGTTCTTC
abundance: few; d_gene: NA; j_gene: TRBJ2-7; v_gene: TRBV5-8; CDR3aa: CASSSWGASYEQYF; CDR3nt: TGTGCCAGCAGCTCCTGGGGAGCCTCCTACGAGCAGTACTTC
abundance: NA; d_gene: NA; j_gene: TRBJ2-1; v_gene: TRBV2; CDR3aa: CASSVGPPGGYEQFF; CDR3nt: TGTGCCAGCAGTGTGGGCCCTCCAGGGGGGTATGAGCAGTTCTTC
abundance: NA; d_gene: NA; j_gene: TRBJ1-2; v_gene: TRBV3-1/TRBV3-2; CDR3aa: CASSRGQTIPIGYTF; CDR3nt: TGTGCCAGCAGCCGTGGACAGACCATCCCGATTGGCTACACCTTC
abundance: once; d_gene: NA; j_gene: TRBJ2-3; v_gene: TRBV19; CDR3aa: CASTMGGSDTQYF; CDR3nt: TGTGCCAGTACCATGGGAGGATCAGATACGCAGTATTTT
abundance: once; d_gene: NA; j_gene: TRBJ1-2; v_gene: TRBV27; CDR3aa: CASSFREGGYTF; CDR3nt: TGTGCCAGCAGTTTCAGGGAGGGTGGCTACACCTTC
abundance: NA; d_gene: NA; j_gene: TRBJ1-5; v_gene: TRBV7-8; CDR3aa: CASSGGAENQPQHF; CDR3nt: TGTGCCAGCAGCGGGGGGGCAGAAAATCAGCCCCAGCATTTT
abundance: NA; d_gene: NA; j_gene: TRBJ1-5; v_gene: TRBV6-5; CDR3aa: CASSPRTEVGPQHF; CDR3nt: TGTGCCAGCAGCCCAAGGACAGAAGTAGGGCCCCAGCATTTT
abundance: NA; d_gene: TRBD1; j_gene: TRBJ2-5; v_gene: TRBV6-5; CDR3aa: CASSTPGQGRTQYF; CDR3nt: TGTGCCAGCAGTACTCCGGGACAGGGAAGGACCCAGTACTTC
abundance: NA; d_gene: TRBD1; j_gene: TRBJ1-6; v_gene: TRBV5-1; CDR3aa: CASRRGTGDNSPLHF; CDR3nt: TGCGCCAGCAGACGAGGGACAGGGGATAATTCACCCCTCCACTTT
abundance: once; d_gene: NA; j_gene: TRBJ1-6; v_gene: TRBV6-1; CDR3aa: CASSEAVAGNSPLHF; CDR3nt: TGTGCCAGCAGTGAAGCAGTTGCGGGTAATTCACCCCTCCACTTT
abundance: NA; d_gene: TRBD1; j_gene: TRBJ2-5; v_gene: TRBV29-1; CDR3aa: CSATGTGYQETQYF; CDR3nt: TGCAGCGCGACCGGGACAGGGTACCAAGAGACCCAGTACTTC
abundance: NA; d_gene: NA; j_gene: TRBJ1-6; v_gene: TRBV12-3/TRBV12-4; CDR3aa: CASSGQIDSPLHF; CDR3nt: TGTGCCAGCAGCGGACAAATTGATTCACCCCTCCACTTT
abundance: NA; d_gene: TRBD1; j_gene: TRBJ1-6; v_gene: TRBV4-2; CDR3aa: CASGSGGTYNSPLHF; CDR3nt: TGTGCCAGCGGATCAGGGGGCACCTATAATTCACCCCTCCACTTT
abundance: NA; d_gene: NA; j_gene: TRBJ2-5; v_gene: TRBV5-1; CDR3aa: CASSSGTSRDETQYF; CDR3nt: TGCGCCAGCAGCTCCGGGACTTCAAGGGATGAGACCCAGTACTTC
abundance: NA; d_gene: NA; j_gene: TRBJ1-1; v_gene: TRBV2; CDR3aa: CASSTQGQHTEAFF; CDR3nt: TGTGCCAGCAGTACCCAAGGACAACACACTGAAGCTTTCTTT
abundance: NA; d_gene: NA; j_gene: TRBJ1-1; v_gene: TRBV5-8; CDR3aa: CASSLLPLGTDPIREAFF; CDR3nt: TGTGCCAGCAGCTTGTTGCCCCTGGGCACAGACCCCATCCGAGAGGCTTTCTTT
abundance: NA; d_gene: NA; j_gene: TRBJ1-1; v_gene: TRBV3-1/TRBV3-2; CDR3aa: CASSLRGLNTEAFF; CDR3nt: TGTGCCAGCAGTCTCCGGGGATTGAACACTGAAGCTTTCTTT
abundance: once; d_gene: NA; j_gene: TRBJ1-2; v_gene: TRBV2; CDR3aa: CASRADSTTSNYGYTF; CDR3nt: TGTGCCAGCAGAGCTGACAGCACCACGTCTAACTATGGCTACACCTTC
abundance: NA; d_gene: NA; j_gene: TRBJ1-2; v_gene: TRBV5-1; CDR3aa: CASSLAGDGYGYTF; CDR3nt: TGCGCCAGCAGCTTAGCAGGGGATGGCTATGGCTACACCTTC
abundance: NA; d_gene: NA; j_gene: TRBJ2-1; v_gene: TRBV27; CDR3aa: CASSLRGGTYNGHNEQFF; CDR3nt: TGTGCCAGCAGTTTAAGAGGTGGAACGTACAATGGCCACAATGAGCAGTTCTTC